This TCR beta chain was sequenced for a study of blood T cell repertoires in COVID-19 (dated by TCRdb to the early 2020s). As for the study more broadly: Samples from collaborators originated in the United States, Italy and Spain and spanned both the acute and convalescent phases of COVID-19. The material from the prospective study consisted of cDNA or gDNA derived from T cells, B-cell-depleted T cells, or PBMCs. Deeply sampled blood TCRbeta repertoires from subjects exposed to, actively infected with, or recovered from COVID-19 were included in the dataset. The repertoires were released in a freely available public database intended as a resource for research on the immune response to SARS-CoV-2. Samples came from the ongoing ImmuneRACE study (first 160 participants) plus 1,254 subjects from 6 global collaborators. Sample metadata almost always included a de-identified subject ID, COVID-19 status, age in years and sex. Where available, HLA class I and class II types were taken from metadata supplied by the sample provider and were not determined by assay-based typing. What the work shows at the level of the full study, not this receptor alone: The amount of clinical and demographic metadata varied by source and participant and was provided uncurated.

One collaborating source in Seattle enrolled patients during active infection and followed them longitudinally through the course of disease. Whole blood was collected in K2EDTA tubes by collaborating institutions according to the institutions' own protocols. For TCRbeta analysis, collaborators shipped samples as frozen whole blood, isolated PBMCs, or DNA extracted from either of those sample types. Of note for this clone: Its antigen specificity is not known. No base quality information exists; no much larger clone differs at one position.

The CDR3 runs 12 amino acids, cysteine and phenylalanine included. Kept here is only the CDR3 DNA, which spans 36 bases and is read in frame from base 1. A distance of 9 bases separates the germline ends of V and J, which lose 3 bases and 9 bases respectively. The germline V gene specifies SGHDN as CDR1 and FVKESK as CDR2. TCRbeta CDR3 regions were amplified from genomic DNA by means of the immunoSEQ Assay, a bias-controlled multiplex PCR. In the paper's pipeline: Nucleated cell counts per sample were estimated from amplification of reference gene primers within the assay. To quantify the absolute abundance of each unique TCRbeta CDR3 rearrangement, sequence reads were collapsed and filtered. For each sample, productive Simpson clonality was calculated as the square root of Simpson's diversity index across productive rearrangements. The clones in this table, taken by TCRdb from immuneACCESS, are in-frame only. Not every clone is retained; where verified, under half of the shortfall comes from an unresolved V gene, and the cause of the rest is unknown. That table gives V, J and clone size, and the DNA gave D and trimming. The table for this sample lists 250,000 to 300,000 clones; 86% of them were counted only once. Clones ranked in the top ten supply around 12% of the sample.

Sequencing was done on a sample of peripheral blood. The origin of this receptor is a woman younger than 45 with COVID-19, enrolled during active disease. The chain links TRBV14 with TRBJ2-1, with the D gene call left open. The nucleotide sequence is TGTGCCAGCAGCCATATTAGCTTTGAGCAGTTCTTC. Translated, this gives CASSHISFEQFF.